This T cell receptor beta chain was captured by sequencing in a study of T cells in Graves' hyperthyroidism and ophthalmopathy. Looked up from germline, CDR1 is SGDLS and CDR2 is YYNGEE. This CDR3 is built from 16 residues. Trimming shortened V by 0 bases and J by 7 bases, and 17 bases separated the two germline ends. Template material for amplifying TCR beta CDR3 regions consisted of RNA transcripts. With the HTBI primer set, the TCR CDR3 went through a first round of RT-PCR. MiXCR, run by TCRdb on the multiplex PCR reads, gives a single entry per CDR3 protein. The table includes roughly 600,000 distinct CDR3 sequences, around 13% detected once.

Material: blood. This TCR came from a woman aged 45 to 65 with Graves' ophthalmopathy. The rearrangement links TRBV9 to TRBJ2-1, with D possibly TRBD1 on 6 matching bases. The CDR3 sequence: CASSVAPGEGENEQFF. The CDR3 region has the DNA TGTGCCAGCAGCGTAGCGCCCGGTGAGGGGGAGAATGAGCAGTTCTTC. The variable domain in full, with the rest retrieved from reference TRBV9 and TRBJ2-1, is DSGVTQTPKHLITATGQRVTLRCSPRSGDLSVYWYQQSLDQGLQFLIQYYNGEERAKGNILERFSAQQFPDLHSELNLSSLELGDSALYFCASSVAPGEGENEQFFGPGTRLTVL.